This TCR beta chain appears in the sequencing data of a study of patients and donors after allogeneic stem cell transplantation. The CDR3 sequence is 13 residues long. Trimming cost V 6 bases and J 8 bases, with 16 bases left between them. TCRdb ran MiXCR on the RT-PCR reads and lists one entry per CDR3 protein. This repertoire shows about 160,000 distinct CDR3 sequences, approximately 28% found once; its top ten account for approximately 3.5%. Sample: blood, either unsorted or a sorted T cell fraction (not recorded which). This sequence originates from a human donor who was either an allogeneic HSCT recipient or a stem cell or donor lymphocyte infusion donor (not recorded which). It is not recorded whose cells these are; they may come from a transplant donor. This chain links TRBV12-3 or TRBV12-4 with TRBJ1-2; D is unresolved. Here the CDR3 DNA reads TGTGCCAGCAGCAACCCGGCACCGGGAGGCTACACCTTC. As protein: CASSNPAPGGYTF.